This TCR beta chain was recorded in a study of CD8+CD57+ T cells in acquired aplastic anemia. Study-level information: Sorted CD4+ and CD8+ cell DNA averaged approximately 3.2 ug. General study results and limits: There were around 28 CD8+ CDR3 sequences that occurred in both patients and controls.

Before being chosen for sequencing, patients had shown CD8+CD57+ cell expansion by flow cytometry. Each of the patients presented with severe acquired aplastic anemia. At blood sampling, none of the patients had yet received therapy. Genomic DNA provided the template from which TCR beta VDJ and CDR3 profiles were obtained. TCRdb re-called the reads through MiXCR, storing one row per CDR3 protein. The sample comprises about 98,000 distinct CDR3 sequences, around 62% of which are singletons, and 65% rests with the top ten. CDR1 is SGHTA, CDR2 FQGTGA, per germline. V was cut by 8 bases and J by 2 bases, with 10 bases left in between. The CDR3 length is 13 residues. With regard to this clonotype: The target antigen is unknown.

This chain joins TRBV7-3 and TRBJ2-1, with a weak D call TRBD2 (6 bases). This TCR was sampled from a human donor with aplastic anemia. The sample comprised sorted CD4+, CD8+, or CD8+CD57+ T cells (not recorded which) from PBMCs. The DNA of the CDR3 is TGTGCCAGCGGGGACTTCCCCTACAATGAGCAGTTCTTC. Protein product: CASGDFPYNEQFF.